This TCR beta chain was captured in a study of response to subunit inactivated influenza vaccine. This clonotype was seen a handful of times. Its antigen remains unidentified. TCRdb reprocessed the RT-PCR reads with MiXCR, giving one entry per CDR3 protein. The sample includes 550,000 to 600,000 distinct CDR3 sequences, approximately 12% of them seen just once. Points from the study as a whole: T cells newly recruited by each seasonal influenza vaccination are few, the authors suggested.

CDR1 MDHEN and CDR2 SYDVKM come from the germline V gene. The germline V and J ends were trimmed by 3 bases and 6 bases, with 16 bases remaining between them. The CDR3 has 15 residues. This sequence was found in a man between 50 and 59 years old who received an inactivated influenza vaccine. The V and J genes are TRBV28 and TRBJ2-3; D is unresolved. The source material was PBMCs from blood, sampled on the day of vaccination. The CDR3 nucleotides read TGTGCCAGCAGTTTTATTTGGTTCCCGGTCGATACGCAGTATTTT. The encoded protein is CASSFIWFPVDTQYF.